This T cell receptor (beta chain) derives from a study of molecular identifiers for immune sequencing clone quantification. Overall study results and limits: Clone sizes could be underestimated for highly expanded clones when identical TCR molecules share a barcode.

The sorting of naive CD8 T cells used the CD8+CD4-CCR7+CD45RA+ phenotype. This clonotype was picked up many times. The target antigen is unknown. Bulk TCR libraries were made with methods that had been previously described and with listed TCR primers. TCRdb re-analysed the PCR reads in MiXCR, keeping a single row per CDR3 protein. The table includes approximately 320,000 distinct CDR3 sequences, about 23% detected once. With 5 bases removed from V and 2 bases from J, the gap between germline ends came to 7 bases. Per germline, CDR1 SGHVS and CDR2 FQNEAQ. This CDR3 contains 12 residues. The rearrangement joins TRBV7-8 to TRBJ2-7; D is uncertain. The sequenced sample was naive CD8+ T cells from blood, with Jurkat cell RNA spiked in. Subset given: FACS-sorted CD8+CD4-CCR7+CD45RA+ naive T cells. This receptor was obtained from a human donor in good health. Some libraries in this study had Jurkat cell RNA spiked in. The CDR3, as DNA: TGTGCCAGCAGCCCGCCGACCTACGAGCAGTACTTC. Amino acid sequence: CASSPPTYEQYF.